This TCR beta chain was observed in a study of shared clonotypes between healthy human individuals. Assay: immunoSEQ multiplex PCR; the TCRdb copy retains only in-frame clones and omits some. The sample shows some 360,000 clones, over 70% of them seen only once. This clone was picked up one time. The length of the CDR3 is 17 residues. The germline gives CDR1 SGHRS, CDR2 YFSETQ. With V trimmed by 0 bases and J by 2 bases, 6 bases remained unmatched. The TCR was taken from a man aged 30 to 39 in good health. The sample taken for sequencing was memory CD4+ T cells sorted from blood. The subset here: CD45RA-negative fraction. The chain couples TRBV5-1 to TRBJ2-5; 11 bases line up with TRBD2. CDR3: CASSLGLAGNLQETQYF. The CDR3 bases are TGCGCCAGCAGCTTGGGACTAGCGGGAAACCTTCAAGAGACCCAGTACTTC.